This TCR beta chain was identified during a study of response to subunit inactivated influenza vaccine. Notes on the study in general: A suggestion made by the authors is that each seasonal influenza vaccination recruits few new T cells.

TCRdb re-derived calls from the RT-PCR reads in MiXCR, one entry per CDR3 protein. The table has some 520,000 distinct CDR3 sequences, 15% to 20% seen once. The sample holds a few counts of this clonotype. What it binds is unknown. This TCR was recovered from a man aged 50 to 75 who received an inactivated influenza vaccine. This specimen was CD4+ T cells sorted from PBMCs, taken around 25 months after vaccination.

The CDR3 DNA follows: TGCGCCAGCAGCCCACGAACGGGGTTCTTCGCCTACGAGCAGTACTTC. This gives the protein CASSPRTGFFAYEQYF. J is TRBJ2-7 and V is TRBV5-1, with D perhaps TRBD2 (5 bases). Germline CDR1 is SGHRS and CDR2 is YFSETQ. The CDR3 is 16 residues long. V dropped 4 bases and J dropped 2 bases, with 19 bases sitting between them.